The present entry profiles one T cell receptor beta chain with its context. Its matching antigen is unknown. It was focal radiation plus CTLA-4 blockade with ipilimumab that patients with chemo-refractory metastatic non-small-cell lung cancer received. The entry originates in a study of radiotherapy plus CTLA-4 blockade in lung cancer. The germline gives CDR1 MNHEY, CDR2 SMNVEV (reference sequence). With 2 bases removed from V and 4 bases from J, the gap between germline ends came to 15 bases. This CDR3 spans 15 amino acids. Produced via immunoSEQ multiplex PCR; TCRdb's table is partial and in-frame only. The sample shows around 56,000 clones, 70% to 85% of them seen only once. General observations from the study: Per reports, early blood T cell clone dynamics, plus interferon-beta, forecast response most strongly.

This chain uses TRBV27 with TRBJ2-7; TRBD1 is a possible D gene (6 bases). Here the sequenced sample was peripheral blood, taken from a patient treated with radiotherapy plus ipilimumab. This TCR came from a human donor with non-small cell lung cancer who had a complete response to radiotherapy plus ipilimumab. CDR3 DNA sequence: TGTGCCAGCAGTTTAGCAGGACAGCTAAGATACGAGCAGTACTTC. Translating gives CASSLAGQLRYEQYF.